These T cell receptor beta chains were read from a single sample in a study of beta chain features in type 1 diabetes. The table came from immunoSEQ multiplex PCR; TCRdb's copy has only in-frame clones and leaves some out. The sample consists of roughly 400,000 clones, 8% to 10% of them appearing once. The sample comprised central memory CD4+ T cells from blood. Receptors were obtained from a man aged 25 to 40 with type 1 diabetes. CDR3s include the opening cysteine and the closing phenylalanine or tryptophan. D genes are given only for firm matches. Not all rows give a size; the values are once, few, many and, for expanded clones, a class.

size	D	V	J	CDR3	DNA
few	TRBD2	TRBV18	TRBJ2-1	CASSTSGDGFF	TGTGCCAGCTCAACTAGCGGGGACGGGTTCTTC
NA	NA	TRBV7-9	TRBJ1-1	CASSSNRASAEAFF	TGTGCCAGCAGCTCCAACAGGGCTTCCGCTGAAGCTTTCTTT
few	NA	TRBV29-1	TRBJ2-7	CSTTGTTSYEQYF	TGCAGCACAACAGGGACCACCTCCTACGAGCAGTACTTC
NA	NA	TRBV12-2	TRBJ1-5	CASRSETQPQHF	TGTGCAAGTCGCTCAGAGACCCAGCCCCAGCATTTT
few	TRBD2	TRBV11-3	TRBJ2-3	CASSLGSGKTDTQYF	TGTGCCAGCAGCTTAGGAAGCGGGAAAACAGATACGCAGTATTTT
NA	NA	TRBV28	TRBJ1-5	CASSFRAGYQPQHF	TGTGCCAGCAGTTTTAGGGCAGGGTATCAGCCCCAGCATTTT
NA	NA	TRBV6-6	TRBJ1-2	CASSYSAGNYGYTF	TGTGCCAGCAGTTACTCGGCAGGGAACTATGGCTACACCTTC
NA	NA	TRBV5-1	TRBJ2-1	CASSLQAVSYNEQFF	TGCGCCAGCAGCTTGCAGGCAGTGTCCTACAATGAGCAGTTCTTC
NA	NA	TRBV28	TRBJ2-2	CASSSTLISGTGELFF	TGTGCCAGCAGTTCCACCCTTATTAGCGGCACCGGGGAGCTGTTTTTT
NA	NA	TRBV4-3	TRBJ1-2	CASSQFTALDGYTF	TGCGCCAGCAGCCAGTTTACCGCATTGGATGGCTACACCTTC
few	TRBD1	TRBV6-5	TRBJ1-3	CASSRTGHTGNTIYF	TGTGCCAGCAGTCGGACAGGACATACTGGAAACACCATATATTTT
NA	NA	TRBV20-1	TRBJ2-7	CSARSMAEQYF	TGCAGTGCTAGATCCATGGCAGAGCAGTACTTC
NA	NA	TRBV11-2	TRBJ2-5	CASSLGRETQYF	TGTGCCAGCAGCTTAGGGAGAGAGACCCAGTACTTC
few	NA	TRBV10-3	TRBJ2-3	CASSYANTQYF	TGTGCCAGCAGTTATGCGAATACGCAGTATTTT
few	NA	TRBV6-6	TRBJ2-1	CAISGGNEQFF	TGTGCCATCAGCGGCGGCAATGAGCAGTTCTTC
few	NA	TRBV7-2	TRBJ1-3	CASSPESSGNTIYF	TGTGCCAGCAGCCCAGAGAGCTCTGGAAACACCATATATTTT
NA	NA	TRBV5-6	TRBJ2-3	CASSDSTIAQYF	TGTGCCAGCAGCGACTCTACCATCGCGCAGTATTTT
NA	NA	TRBV5-1	TRBJ1-1	CASSTTANTEAFF	TGCGCCAGCAGTACGACAGCGAACACTGAAGCTTTCTTT
few	NA	TRBV5-1	TRBJ1-1	CASSLGENTEAFF	TGCGCCAGCAGCCTCGGGGAGAACACTGAAGCTTTCTTT
NA	NA	TRBV11-1	TRBJ1-2	CASSLAGGGSGDGYTF	TGTGCCAGCAGCTTAGCCGGGGGCGGGAGTGGTGATGGCTACACCTTC
many	NA	TRBV6-5	TRBJ1-4	CASSYTARTSEKLFF	TGTGCCAGCAGTTACACGGCGCGGACGTCAGAAAAACTGTTTTTT
NA	TRBD2	TRBV6-4	TRBJ2-1	CASRRTSGRSNEQFF	TGTGCCAGCAGGCGGACTAGCGGGAGAAGTAATGAGCAGTTCTTC
NA	TRBD1	TRBV28	TRBJ1-5	CASEIAGGQPQHF	TGTGCCAGCGAGATAGCAGGGGGCCAGCCCCAGCATTTT
NA	NA	TRBV19	TRBJ2-3	CASSIRSMDTQYF	TGTGCCAGTAGTATTCGTAGCATGGATACGCAGTATTTT
NA	TRBD2	TRBV13	TRBJ2-3	CASSLTSGSTDTQYF	TGTGCCAGCAGCTTGACTAGCGGAAGCACAGATACGCAGTATTTT
many	NA	TRBV27	TRBJ2-6	CASSWDSGANVLTF	TGTGCCAGCAGTTGGGACTCTGGGGCCAACGTCCTGACTTTC
NA	NA	TRBV28	TRBJ1-2	CASSLLAYGYTF	TGTGCCAGCAGTCTACTGGCCTATGGCTACACCTTC
many	NA	TRBV11-2	TRBJ2-1	CASSPIGGSSYNEQFF	TGTGCCAGCAGCCCCATCGGGGGTAGCTCCTACAATGAGCAGTTCTTC
NA	NA	TRBV4-2	TRBJ2-1	CASSQARGELVGHNEQFF	TGTGCCAGCAGCCAGGCCAGGGGGGAACTAGTAGGCCACAATGAGCAGTTCTTC